The clone carrying this T cell receptor (beta chain) was found many times. No antigen is known for it. This specimen comes from a study of T-cell reconstitution after alpha-beta-depleted transplantation in children. Preparation of the TCRbeta library was carried out with unique molecular identifiers. TCRdb itself ran the PCR reads through MiXCR, one entry per CDR3 protein. The table includes approximately 240,000 distinct CDR3 sequences, about a tenth detected once. Whole-study findings and limits: Several hundred expanded graft clones reportedly were the source of alpha-beta T cells about two months after transplant. T-cell counts and diversity were attributed mostly to newly produced T cells one year after transplant. Surviving recipient T cells and thymic progenitors underlay high day-60 TCRbeta diversity in some patients.

CDR3 length: 15 residues. The germline V gene has CDR1 LNHDA and CDR2 SQIVND (reference sequence). V lost 3 bases to trimming and J lost 7 bases; unmatched junction nucleotides: 9. The receptor's source is a child less than two years old with acute myeloid leukemia, due to receive a stem cell transplant. The input for sequencing was PBMCs, taken before TCRalphabeta/CD19-depleted stem cell transplant. The chain employs TRBV19 and TRBJ2-1; 7 bases map to TRBD2. CDR3 nucleotide sequence: TGTGCCAGTAGTATTCGGCTAGCGGCCCCTAATGAGCAGTTCTTC. It specifies CASSIRLAAPNEQFF.